Listed below are T cell receptor beta chains from one sample, sequenced in a study of a mutant IDH1 vaccine in newly diagnosed glioma. Clones were sequenced by immunoSEQ multiplex PCR, and TCRdb holds only the in-frame ones, with some missing. Counted here are 70,000 to 90,000 clones, 75% to 85% occurring once; the ten biggest clones make up approximately 2.3%. Their recognized antigens are unknown. The sample consisted of PBMCs, taken from a glioma patient whose treatment included an IDH1 peptide vaccine. Receptors were obtained from a young man with glioma. Some clones in this sample may be carry-over from other donors' samples. Both conserved end residues are part of each CDR3. The D gene is left open where the match is weak. Clone sizes are given selectively: once, few, many, or a class where the clone is expanded.

D gene,V gene,J gene,clone size,CDR3 protein,CDR3 DNA
NA,TRBV28,TRBJ2-1,NA,CASSFRRGRNEQFF,TGTGCCAGCAGTTTTAGGCGGGGCCGCAATGAGCAGTTCTTC
NA,TRBV6-1,TRBJ1-2,NA,CASSAGAYGYTF,TGTGCCAGCTCCGCAGGGGCCTATGGCTACACCTTC
NA,TRBV28,TRBJ2-5,NA,CASRTRRGPGETQYF,TGTGCCAGCAGAACCCGTCGGGGCCCCGGGGAGACCCAGTACTTC
NA,TRBV2,TRBJ1-1,few,CASSGTQAFF,TGTGCCAGCAGTGGGACCCAAGCTTTCTTT
TRBD1,TRBV5-4,TRBJ1-1,NA,CASSKDRMNTEAFF,TGTGCCAGCAGCAAGGACAGGATGAACACTGAAGCTTTCTTT
NA,TRBV6-1,TRBJ1-2,NA,CASSEYAPTYGYTF,TGTGCCAGCAGTGAATATGCGCCCACCTATGGCTACACCTTC
NA,TRBV19,TRBJ1-5,NA,CASSILGGGGQPQHF,TGTGCCAGTAGTATATTGGGGGGTGGCGGTCAGCCCCAGCATTTT
TRBD1,TRBV11-1,TRBJ1-4,NA,CASSFAGGEEKLFF,TGTGCCAGCAGCTTCGCAGGGGGCGAGGAAAAACTGTTTTTT
TRBD1,TRBV2,TRBJ1-4,NA,CASSFQQGAGEKLFF,TGTGCCAGCAGTTTCCAACAGGGGGCAGGGGAAAAACTGTTTTTT
TRBD1,TRBV5-5,TRBJ1-1,NA,CASSRTGTNTEAFF,TGTGCCAGCAGCCGGACAGGGACCAACACTGAAGCTTTCTTT
NA,TRBV7-3,TRBJ1-1,few,CASSFRNTEAFF,TGTGCCAGCAGCTTCCGGAACACTGAAGCTTTCTTT
NA,TRBV2,TRBJ2-1,once,CASSSLEQFF,TGTGCCAGCAGTAGCCTAGAGCAGTTCTTC
NA,TRBV4-2,TRBJ2-1,NA,CASSLRLGADPPRGQFF,TGTGCCAGCAGCCTCCGTCTGGGGGCGGACCCCCCCCGGGGGCAGTTCTTC
NA,TRBV2,TRBJ1-5,NA,CASSAVREPGAQHF,TGTGCCAGCTCCGCCGTGAGGGAGCCGGGAGCCCAGCATTTT
NA,TRBV27,TRBJ2-5,NA,CASSFWGRETQYF,TGTGCCAGCAGTTTTTGGGGACGGGAGACCCAGTACTTC
NA,TRBV11-2,TRBJ2-5,NA,CASSYTGTETQYF,TGTGCCAGCAGCTACACAGGGACAGAGACCCAGTACTTC
NA,TRBV7-9,TRBJ2-1,once,CASRSRGGIYNEQFF,TGTGCCAGCAGGAGCAGGGGCGGGATTTACAATGAGCAGTTCTTC
NA,TRBV10-1,TRBJ2-5,few,CASSEGRVREETQYF,TGCGCCAGCAGTGAGGGTAGGGTTCGGGAAGAGACCCAGTACTTC
TRBD2,TRBV9,TRBJ2-5,NA,CASSGLPRGGRGTQYF,TGTGCCAGCAGCGGACTCCCCCGGGGGGGAAGAGGGACCCAGTACTTC
NA,TRBV25-1,TRBJ2-5,NA,CASSEPLGDWETQYF,TGTGCCAGCAGTGAACCCTTGGGAGATTGGGAGACCCAGTACTTC
NA,TRBV7-9,TRBJ2-7,NA,CASSLALEPRDEQYF,TGTGCCAGCAGCTTAGCGCTGGAGCCTCGGGACGAGCAGTACTTC
NA,TRBV28,TRBJ1-5,NA,CASSLSEDRSLFNQPQHF,TGTGCCAGCAGCTTATCAGAAGACAGATCTCTCTTCAATCAGCCCCAGCATTTT
NA,TRBV4-2,TRBJ1-1,NA,CASSQTTGFEAFF,TGTGCCAGCAGCCAAACCACCGGGTTTGAAGCTTTCTTT
NA,TRBV5-4,TRBJ2-1,once,CASSSKGGVSYNEQFF,TGTGCCAGCAGCTCCAAGGGGGGGGTTTCTTACAATGAGCAGTTCTTC
NA,TRBV9,TRBJ1-2,once,CASSTPPPGRPSNYGYTF,TGTGCCAGCAGCACACCCCCCCCAGGGCGACCTTCTAACTATGGCTACACCTTC
NA,TRBV10-3,TRBJ2-2,once,CAISETSTNTGELFF,TGTGCCATCTCAGAGACATCAACGAACACCGGGGAGCTGTTTTTT
TRBD2,TRBV18,TRBJ2-1,NA,CASSAGTSGYNEQFF,TGTGCCAGCTCAGCCGGGACTAGCGGTTACAATGAGCAGTTCTTC
NA,TRBV6-6,TRBJ2-1,NA,CASSYVNGYTYNEQFF,TGTGCCAGCAGTTACGTTAACGGCTACACCTACAATGAGCAGTTCTTC
TRBD1,TRBV18,TRBJ2-7,NA,CASSDRDRGPPYEQYF,TGTGCCAGCTCAGACCGGGACAGGGGGCCCCCCTACGAGCAGTACTTC
NA,TRBV16,TRBJ1-2,few,CASSQLKDPANYGYTF,TGTGCCAGCAGCCAATTGAAGGACCCTGCTAACTATGGCTACACCTTC
NA,TRBV2,TRBJ2-5,NA,CASGEGIRQRETQYF,TGTGCCAGCGGCGAGGGGATACGACAGAGGGAGACCCAGTACTTC
NA,TRBV2,TRBJ2-7,NA,CASSETHRPYEQYF,TGTGCCAGCAGTGAAACCCACCGTCCCTACGAGCAGTACTTC
NA,TRBV30,TRBJ2-3,NA,CAWSGPGGGGNTDTQYF,TGTGCCTGGAGTGGGCCCGGAGGGGGGGGGAACACAGATACGCAGTATTTT
TRBD1,TRBV4-2,TRBJ1-6,NA,CASSQDPGQGSSNSPLHF,TGTGCCAGCAGCCAAGATCCGGGACAGGGATCTTCAAATTCACCCCTCCACTTT
NA,TRBV7-2,TRBJ1-1,NA,CASSVGRYTEAFF,TGTGCCAGCAGCGTTGGACGGTACACTGAAGCTTTCTTT
NA,TRBV28,TRBJ1-2,NA,CASSLYSHYGYTF,TGTGCCAGCAGTTTATACAGCCACTATGGCTACACCTTC
TRBD1,TRBV4-1,TRBJ2-3,NA,CASSRRGQADTDTQYF,TGCGCCAGCAGCAGACGGGGACAGGCTGACACAGATACGCAGTATTTT
TRBD2,TRBV28,TRBJ2-7,NA,CASSGTSGTYEQYF,TGTGCCAGCAGTGGGACTAGCGGAACCTACGAGCAGTACTTC
NA,TRBV19,TRBJ1-6,NA,CASSSKGKRNSPLHF,TGTGCCAGTAGTTCAAAGGGGAAAAGGAATTCACCCCTCCACTTT
TRBD1,TRBV25-1,TRBJ1-6,once,CASSFGTANSPLHF,TGTGCCAGCAGTTTCGGGACAGCTAATTCACCCCTCCACTTT
NA,TRBV30,TRBJ1-2,NA,CAWSDHVREPRGYTF,TGTGCCTGGAGTGACCACGTCAGGGAACCGAGAGGCTACACCTTC
TRBD1,TRBV9,TRBJ1-2,NA,CASSARTGNGYTF,TGTGCCAGCAGCGCTAGGACAGGGAATGGCTACACCTTC